The entry that follows covers one T cell receptor beta chain sequence. This specimen belongs to a study of cytomegalovirus exposure and HLA in healthy donors. Separate from the approximately 700-subject first cohort was the roughly 120-subject validation cohort, to which the donors belonged. Assay: immunoSEQ multiplex PCR; the TCRdb copy retains only in-frame clones and omits some. The sample has about 200,000 clones, 86% seen once. The CDR3 has 15 amino acids. The germline gives CDR1 MNHEY, CDR2 SVGAGI. Trimming at V came to 2 bases and at J to 6 bases, leaving 9 bases not matched to a gene. Sample: PBMCs. The chain links TRBV6-5 to TRBJ1-1; 7 positions agree with TRBD1. This TCR came from a woman aged 18-29 years in good health and CMV-seronegative. CDR3 protein: CASSYPRTGQAEAFF. The CDR3 DNA is TGTGCCAGCAGTTACCCTAGGACAGGTCAGGCTGAAGCTTTCTTT.